This entry is about one TCR beta chain. These data belong to a study of blood T cell repertoires in COVID-19. Study context: Samples taken during acute and convalescent COVID-19 were collected in the United States, Italy and Spain.

V was trimmed by 6 bases and J by 7 bases, leaving 10 bases between them. Germline CDR1 is DFQATT and CDR2 is SNEGSKA (reference sequence). The CDR3 has 11 amino acids. The authors' processing: For nucleated cells, counts were estimated from reference gene primer amplification. Sequenced by immunoSEQ multiplex PCR; TCRdb stores in-frame clones only, minus some. V and J calls and clone size come straight from that table; D and trimming were deduced from the DNA. The sample consists of 21,000 or so clones, nearly 90% of them appearing once. This TCR was sampled from a human donor in a cohort sampled during active COVID-19. The donor label of this sample is uncertain. Sequencing was done on a sample of peripheral blood. The rearrangement uses TRBV20-1 and TRBJ2-1; the D gene is possibly TRBD1 (5 bases). CDR3 nucleotide sequence: TGCAGTGCGGAGAAGGGGAATGAGCAGTTCTTC. This codes for CSAEKGNEQFF.